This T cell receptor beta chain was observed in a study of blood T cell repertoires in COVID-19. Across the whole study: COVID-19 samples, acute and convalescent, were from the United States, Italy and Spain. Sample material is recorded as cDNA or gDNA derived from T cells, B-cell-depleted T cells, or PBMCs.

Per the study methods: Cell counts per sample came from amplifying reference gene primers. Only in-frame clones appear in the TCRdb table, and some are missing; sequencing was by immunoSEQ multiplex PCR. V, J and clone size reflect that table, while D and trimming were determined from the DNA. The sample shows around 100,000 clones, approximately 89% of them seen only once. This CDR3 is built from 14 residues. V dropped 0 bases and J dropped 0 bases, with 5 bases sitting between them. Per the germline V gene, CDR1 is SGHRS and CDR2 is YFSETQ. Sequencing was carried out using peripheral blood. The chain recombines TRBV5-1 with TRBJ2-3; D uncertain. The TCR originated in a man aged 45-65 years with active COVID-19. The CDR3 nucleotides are TGCGCCAGCAGCTTGGCCTCTAGCACAGATACGCAGTATTTT. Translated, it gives CASSLASSTDTQYF.